The next 28 T cell receptor beta chains were all read from a single sample in a study of T cell responses to AZD1222 COVID-19 vaccine. The repertoire was sequenced with immunoSEQ multiplex PCR; TCRdb's copy has only in-frame clones and lacks some. Of nearly 110,000 clones listed, about 90% are singletons. The sequencing used peripheral blood, collected on day 0 of AZD1222 vaccination. The receptors were gathered from an adult in good health.

The chain joins TRBV5-6 to TRBJ2-7; no clear D. Trimming removed 0 bases at V and 2 bases at J, with 6 bases between. CDR1 and CDR2 (germline): SGHDT, YYEEEE. CDR3 length equals 13 residues. The DNA of the CDR3 is TGTGCCAGCAGCTTGGACAGCACCTACGAGCAGTACTTC. This codes for CASSLDSTYEQYF.

The rearrangement links TRBV5-6 to TRBJ2-7; TRBD2 aligns across 11 bases. J lost 1 base, V lost 2 bases, and 2 bases had no gene match. Germline CDR1 SGHDT, CDR2 YYEEEE. This CDR3 contains 15 residues. CDR3 loop: CASSFPSGGSYEQYF. The CDR3, as DNA: TGTGCCAGCAGCTTTCCTAGCGGGGGGTCCTACGAGCAGTACTTC.

The CDR3 loop is CASSHRVVGDYEQYF. CDR3 nucleotides: TGTGCCAGTAGTCACCGGGTCGTGGGTGACTACGAGCAGTACTTC. The chain carries TRBV19 and TRBJ2-7; D call uncertain. CDR1 and CDR2 (germline): LNHDA, SQIVND (reference sequence). V was cut by 5 bases and J by 3 bases, with 17 bases left in between. This CDR3 has 15 amino acids.

This chain joins TRBV6-1 and TRBJ2-7; D is unresolved. The CDR3 loop spans 11 amino acids. Germline V lookup: CDR1 MNHNS, CDR2 SASEGT. V lost 0 bases, J lost 7 bases, and 4 bases lay in between. In nucleotides, the CDR3 is TGTGCCAGCAGTGAAGCGTTGGAGCAGTACTTC. Protein product: CASSEALEQYF.

This sequence joins TRBV7-8 and TRBJ2-3; 8 bases match TRBD2. The CDR3 covers 15 residues. Germline CDR1 and CDR2: SGHVS and FQNEAQ. The V segment lost 3 bases and the J segment 4 bases; nucleotides outside the gene matches: 6. This chain's CDR3 is CASSLDGGAADTQYF. The CDR3 bases are TGTGCCAGCAGCTTGGACGGGGGGGCGGCAGATACGCAGTATTTT.

As DNA, the CDR3 is TGTGCCAGCAGCCAACCCGGGACAGGGATCTATGAGCAGTTCTTC. Protein product: CASSQPGTGIYEQFF. The rearrangement joins TRBV3-1 (or the pseudogene TRBV3-2) to TRBJ2-1; 9 nucleotides agree with TRBD1. Germline values: CDR1 LGHDT, CDR2 YNNKEL (reference sequence). V shed 2 bases and J 8 bases; nucleotides not matched to a gene: 7. This CDR3 is 15 amino acids long.

The chain has TRBV7-2 and TRBJ1-6, with D possibly TRBD1 on 5 matching bases. V lost 5 bases and J 9 bases, leaving 17 bases between the germline ends. Per germline, CDR1 SGHTA and CDR2 FQGNSA. This CDR3 is 15 amino acids long. CDR3 bases: TGTGCCAGCAGCGTTAGTCGGGGGTTAGGTTCACCCCTCCACTTT. Translating it yields CASSVSRGLGSPLHF.

The chain carries TRBV5-5 and TRBJ2-5; D call uncertain. V dropped 0 bases and J dropped 1 base, with 10 bases sitting between them. CDR3 length: 15 residues. Germline V lookup: CDR1 SGHKS, CDR2 YYEKEE (reference sequence). CDR3 region: CASSLERGAQETQYF. The CDR3 DNA reads TGTGCCAGCAGCTTGGAAAGAGGAGCCCAAGAGACCCAGTACTTC.

This chain uses TRBV19 with TRBJ2-7, with D maybe TRBD1 (5 bases). Trimming cost V 6 bases and J 4 bases, with 16 bases left between them. CDR3 size: 14 residues. Germline values: CDR1 LNHDA, CDR2 SQIVND (reference sequence). For the CDR3, the DNA is TGTGCCAGTAGCCAACAGGCAAGTGGGTACGAGCAGTACTTC. Amino acids: CASSQQASGYEQYF.

This clone was seen more than once but under ten times. This rearrangement joins TRBV2 to TRBJ2-7, with 7 bases aligning to TRBD1. Germline CDR1 reads SNHLY; CDR2 reads FYNNEI. The CDR3 covers 14 residues. V lost 6 bases and J lost 7; bases outside the gene matches: 12. This CDR3 reads CASSGQDQTQEQYF. For the CDR3, the DNA is TGTGCCAGCAGCGGACAGGACCAGACCCAAGAGCAGTACTTC.

The chain has TRBV5-6 and TRBJ2-3; TRBD2 agrees at 10 bases. Per the germline V gene, CDR1 is SGHDT and CDR2 is YYEEEE. The junction had 6 bases not matched to a gene; V was cut back by 0 bases and J by 2 bases. The CDR3 length is 17 residues. Written as DNA, the CDR3 is TGTGCCAGCAGCTTGGAGGTTAGCGGGGGGAACACAGATACGCAGTATTTT. It specifies CASSLEVSGGNTDTQYF. Based on the CDR3 plus reference TRBV5-6 and TRBJ2-3, the full variable domain is DAGVTQSPTHLIKTRGQQVTLRCSPKSGHDTVSWYQQALGQGPQFIFQYYEEEERQRGNFPDRFSGHQFPNYSSELNVNALLLGDSALYLCASSLEVSGGNTDTQYFGPGTRLTVL.

This chain connects TRBV7-2 to TRBJ1-1; D call uncertain. The CDR3 sequence is 14 residues long. The germline CDR1 and CDR2 sequences are SGHTA and FQGNSA. The V and J ends lost 3 bases and 1 base respectively, with 9 bases between them. The CDR3 loop reads CASSFSLGNTEAFF. The CDR3 DNA is TGTGCCAGCAGCTTTTCTTTGGGGAACACTGAAGCTTTCTTT. The full variable domain, with the rest looked up from reference TRBV7-2 and TRBJ1-1, is GAGVSQSPSNKVTEKGKDVELRCDPISGHTALYWYRQSLGQGLEFLIYFQGNSAPDKSGLPSDRFSAERTGGSVSTLTIQRTQQEDSAVYLCASSFSLGNTEAFFGQGTRLTVV.

The genes are TRBV9 and TRBJ2-6, with 9 bases matching TRBD1. The CDR3 has 19 residues. Germline CDR1 is SGDLS and CDR2 is YYNGEE. V shed 1 base and J 0 bases; nucleotides not matched to a gene: 8. CDR3 nucleotide sequence: TGTGCCAGCAGCGTATCAGGACAGGGGACCCGCTCTGGGGCCAACGTCCTGACTTTC. This gives the protein CASSVSGQGTRSGANVLTF.

The chain carries TRBV4-1 and TRBJ1-3, with no clear D. V shed 5 bases and J shed 8 bases, with 13 bases lying between them. This CDR3 spans 13 amino acids. Germline V gives CDR1 MGHRA, CDR2 YSYEKL. The CDR3 DNA is TGCGCCAGCAGCTACTCCCCCCCCGACACCATATATTTT. It is translated as CASSYSPPDTIYF.

The chain employs TRBV18 and TRBJ1-1; D unresolved. Germline CDR1 and CDR2: KGHSH and LQKENI. Trimming shortened V by 0 bases and J by 1 base, and 9 bases separated the two germline ends. The CDR3 runs to 15 residues. The CDR3 here is CASSPPLRENTEAFF. Written as DNA, the CDR3 is TGTGCCAGCTCACCACCCCTCCGAGAGAACACTGAAGCTTTCTTT.

This clone was counted only a few times. Other DNA sequences within the sample encode an identical CDR3. The V gene is TRBV24-1, the J gene TRBJ1-5; a weak D match, TRBD1 (6 bases). Between the trimmed V and J ends, which lost 4 bases and 4 bases, there was a span of 10 bases. CDR1 and CDR2 (germline): KGHDR, SFDVKD. This CDR3 region has 14 residues. This CDR3 is CATSEPGQNQPQHF. In nucleotides, the CDR3 is TGTGCCACCAGTGAACCTGGACAGAATCAGCCCCAGCATTTT.

The chain combines TRBV7-2 with TRBJ1-4; D is perhaps TRBD1 (6 bases). The length of the CDR3 is 15 residues. The germline V gene encodes CDR1 SGHTA and CDR2 FQGNSA. Trimming cost V 1 base and J 7 bases, with 13 bases left between them. The CDR3 is CASSLGRTAIEKLFF. The DNA for the CDR3 is TGTGCCAGCAGCTTAGGCCGGACAGCAATTGAAAAACTGTTTTTT. The whole variable domain, filled in from reference TRBV7-2 and TRBJ1-4, reads GAGVSQSPSNKVTEKGKDVELRCDPISGHTALYWYRQSLGQGLEFLIYFQGNSAPDKSGLPSDRFSAERTGGSVSTLTIQRTQQEDSAVYLCASSLGRTAIEKLFFGSGTQLSVL.

This chain links TRBV7-3 with TRBJ2-5, with TRBD2 matching over 8 bases. The CDR3 has 16 residues. The ends lost 5 bases at V and 5 bases at J; junction bases unmatched: 13. Germline values: CDR1 SGHTA, CDR2 FQGTGA. The CDR3 is CASSPGPRGGRETQYF. For the CDR3, the DNA is TGTGCCAGCAGCCCTGGCCCCCGGGGGGGCAGGGAGACCCAGTACTTC. Combining the CDR3 with reference TRBV7-3 and TRBJ2-5 gives the whole variable domain GAGVSQTPSNKVTEKGKYVELRCDPISGHTALYWYRQSLGQGPEFLIYFQGTGAADDSGLPNDRFFAVRPEGSVSTLKIQRTERGDSAVYLCASSPGPRGGRETQYFGPGTRLLVL.

This rearrangement joins TRBV3-1 (or the pseudogene TRBV3-2) to TRBJ1-1, with D possibly TRBD1 on 6 matching bases. V was clipped by 3 bases and J by 1 base, with 12 bases between them. CDR3 length equals 15 residues. Germline CDR1 and CDR2: LGHDT and YNNKEL (reference sequence). For the CDR3, the DNA is TGTGCCAGCAGCCATGGGGGACAAAGGAACACTGAAGCTTTCTTT. Amino acid sequence: CASSHGGQRNTEAFF.

The V call is TRBV5-4, the J call TRBJ1-2; a weak D match, TRBD1 (6 bases). The ends were cut back, 4 bases at V and 4 bases at J, with 11 bases in the middle. This CDR3 comprises 13 residues. CDR1 and CDR2 from the germline V gene are SGHNT and YYREEE (reference sequence). As DNA, the CDR3 is TGTGCCAGCAGCCGGGACAAAACCTATGGCTACACCTTC. The encoded protein is CASSRDKTYGYTF.

CDR3 region: CASGRGGSPLHF. As DNA, the CDR3 is TGTGCCAGCGGCAGGGGTGGGTCACCCCTCCACTTT. The chain employs TRBV7-2 and TRBJ1-6; the D gene is possibly TRBD1 (6 bases). The CDR3 is 12 residues long. Germline V lookup: CDR1 SGHTA, CDR2 FQGNSA. Trimming removed 8 bases from V and 10 bases from J, with 12 bases in between.

Of note for this clone: At one boundary the junction diverges from the germline segment, which might be a read error. The V and J genes are TRBV7-3 and TRBJ2-2, with 8 bases identical to TRBD2. CDR1 and CDR2 (germline): SGHTA, FQGTGA. The CDR3 loop spans 19 amino acids. The CDR3 bases are TGTGCCAGCAGCCAATCCGCCCCCCTCCAGCGGGGGAACGCCGGGGAGCTGTTTTTT. It is translated as CASSQSAPLQRGNAGELFF.

The genes are TRBV12-5 and TRBJ1-5, with D hard to call. This CDR3 region has 15 residues. V was clipped by 2 bases and J by 5 bases, with 13 bases between them. Germline CDR1 is LGHNT and CDR2 is FRNRAP. The DNA for the CDR3 is TGTGCTAGTGGTTTGATCCACAATTTCGATCAGCCCCAGCATTTT. Amino acid sequence: CASGLIHNFDQPQHF.

The chain combines TRBV7-2 with TRBJ2-7; the match to TRBD1 covers 8 bases. The length of the CDR3 is 17 residues. V was clipped by 4 bases and J by 1 base; unmatched bases: 12. Germline V gene lookup returns CDR1 SGHTA and CDR2 FQGNSA. CDR3 amino acids: CASSSTSWTGQSYEQYF. For the CDR3, the DNA is TGTGCCAGCAGCTCAACGTCCTGGACAGGGCAATCCTACGAGCAGTACTTC.

The chain joins TRBV19 to TRBJ1-3, with D perhaps TRBD1 (6 bases). The CDR3 loop spans 18 amino acids. Germline V gives CDR1 LNHDA, CDR2 SQIVND (reference sequence). Trimming removed 3 bases from V and 0 bases from J, with 18 bases in between. The CDR3 here is CASSIRFRGASSGNTIYF. CDR3 in DNA: TGTGCCAGTAGTATCCGGTTCAGGGGCGCGTCCTCTGGAAACACCATATATTTT.

This clone was seen only a few times. The V gene is TRBV6-2 or TRBV6-3, the J gene TRBJ2-6; D is perhaps TRBD1 (5 bases). V shed 6 bases and J shed 4 bases, with 7 bases lying between them. Per germline, CDR1 MNHEY and CDR2 SVGEGT. This CDR3 has 13 amino acids. CDR3 coding DNA: TGTGCCAGCAGCGCAGGGGGGGCCAACGTCCTGACTTTC. Protein product: CASSAGGANVLTF.

The chain is built from TRBV6-1 and TRBJ1-1; D gene ambiguous. Trimming took off 2 bases at V and 0 bases at J, with 4 bases between the two ends. Germline CDR1 is MNHNS and CDR2 is SASEGT. CDR3 length: 13 residues. CDR3 residues: CASSETLNTEAFF. The CDR3 bases are TGTGCCAGCAGTGAAACTTTGAACACTGAAGCTTTCTTT.

J is TRBJ2-7 and V is TRBV29-1, with D unresolved. Trimming cost V 5 bases and J 7 bases, with 15 bases left between them. The CDR3 extends over 12 amino acids. Germline assignment: CDR1 SQVTM and CDR2 ANQGSEA. CDR3 nucleotides: TGCAGCGTTACCGGGCCAGCAAGGGAGCAGTACTTC. Its translation is CSVTGPAREQYF.